This T cell receptor beta chain was retrieved from a study of post-analysis software for immune sequencing data. Study context: Relapsing-remitting, secondary progressive and progressive-relapsing multiple sclerosis were all included among the disease courses.

Every TCR beta cDNA library bore unique molecular identifiers. The yield from about 1 to 10 million T cells was about 500,000 cDNA molecules in total. MiXCR, applied by TCRdb to the PCR reads, yields one record per CDR3 protein. Of roughly 670,000 distinct CDR3 sequences listed, approximately 59% were seen once; the top ten hold 11%. Trimming cost V 2 bases and J 10 bases, with 12 bases left between them. The CDR3 has 14 residues. The V gene's germline CDR1 is MGHDK and CDR2 SYGVNS. Study findings and constraints: The study found TRBV5-6, TRBV5-1 and TRBV20-1 among a few TRBV segments more frequent in patients than controls. Multiple sclerosis was associated with a significant reduction in normalized Chao1 diversity relative to controls. Samples sharing a preparation batch grouped tightly together when assessed by F measure.

Only one count was recorded for this clonotype. The antigen is not known. The sample taken for sequencing was blood. The chain has TRBV25-1 and TRBJ1-6; D gene ambiguous. This TCR was sampled from a girl aged 2-10 years with multiple sclerosis. CDR3 sequence: CASSERAFGSPLHF. CDR3 DNA: TGTGCCAGCAGTGAAAGAGCTTTCGGCTCACCCCTCCACTTT.